This TCR beta chain originates from a study of long-term antiretroviral therapy in people with HIV. About the research overall: The 2015 immediate-ART recommendation was preceded by the earliest samples by about a decade.

A note on this clone: Its specificity is unknown.

A v3.0 immunoSEQ assay was performed at survey level. Profiled with immunoSEQ multiplex PCR; TCRdb holds only in-frame clones, not every one. Found here are approximately 33,000 clones, over 75% of them singletons; the top ten hold roughly 3.5%. Study findings and constraints: The data indicate that diversity increased after ART but remained below transplant donor controls. When set beside controls, HIV repertoires had CDR3 length ranges that were narrower.

Per the germline V gene, CDR1 is SGHNT and CDR2 is YYREEE (reference sequence). The CDR3 has 13 residues. Between the trimmed V and J ends, which lost 3 bases and 2 bases, there was a span of 8 bases. The V gene is TRBV5-4, the J gene TRBJ1-2; D call uncertain. This receptor was taken from a man younger than 30 with HIV. The sequencing used unsorted PBMCs, collected 0.8 years before starting antiretroviral therapy. CDR3 DNA sequence: TGTGCCAGCAGCTATGAAGAAAACTATGGCTACACCTTC. Residues: CASSYEENYGYTF.